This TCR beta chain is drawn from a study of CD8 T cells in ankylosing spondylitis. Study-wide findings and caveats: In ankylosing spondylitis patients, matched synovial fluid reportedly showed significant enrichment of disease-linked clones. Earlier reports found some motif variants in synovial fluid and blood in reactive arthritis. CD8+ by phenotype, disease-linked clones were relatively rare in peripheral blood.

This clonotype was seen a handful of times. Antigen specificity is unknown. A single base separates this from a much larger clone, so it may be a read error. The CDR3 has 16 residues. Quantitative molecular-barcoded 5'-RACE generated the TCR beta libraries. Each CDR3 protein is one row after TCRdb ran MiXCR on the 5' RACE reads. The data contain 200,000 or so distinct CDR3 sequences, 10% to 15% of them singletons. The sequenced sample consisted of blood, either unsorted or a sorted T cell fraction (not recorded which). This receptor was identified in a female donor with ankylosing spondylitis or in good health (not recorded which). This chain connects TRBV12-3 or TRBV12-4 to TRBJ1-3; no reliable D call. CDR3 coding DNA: TGTGCCAGCTGTTTCGGCAGGACGGGGTCCGGAAACACCATATATTTT. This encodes CASCFGRTGSGNTIYF.